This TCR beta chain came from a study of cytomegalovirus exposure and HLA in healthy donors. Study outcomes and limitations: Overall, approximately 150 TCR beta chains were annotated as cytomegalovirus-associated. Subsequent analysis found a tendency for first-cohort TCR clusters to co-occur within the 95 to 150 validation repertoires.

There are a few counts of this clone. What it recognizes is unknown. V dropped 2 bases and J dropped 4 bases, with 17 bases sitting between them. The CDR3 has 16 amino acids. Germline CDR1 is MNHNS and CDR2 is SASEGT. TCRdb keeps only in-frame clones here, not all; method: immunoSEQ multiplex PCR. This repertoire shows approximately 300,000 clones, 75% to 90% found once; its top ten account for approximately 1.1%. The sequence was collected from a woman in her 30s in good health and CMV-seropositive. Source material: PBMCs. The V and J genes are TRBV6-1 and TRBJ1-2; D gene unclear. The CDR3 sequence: CASSEPDGVGGYGYTF. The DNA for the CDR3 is TGTGCCAGCAGTGAACCGGACGGGGTAGGAGGCTATGGCTACACCTTC.